The source of this T cell receptor beta chain is a study of lymphopenia after photon versus proton radiotherapy. V lost 0 bases to trimming and J lost 5 bases, with 8 bases between them. The CDR3 consists of 13 residues. Germline CDR1 reads SGDLS; CDR2 reads YYNGEE. Produced via immunoSEQ multiplex PCR; TCRdb's table is partial and in-frame only. The table shows roughly 76,000 clones, with 80% to 95% occurring only once. Notes on the study in general: After the lymphocyte nadir, photon-treated repertoires showed oligoclonal expansion, especially of CD8+ Temra cells.

This clone was recorded only once. Its antigen is not identified. The sample consisted of peripheral blood, taken from a patient treated with photon-based radiotherapy. This chain connects TRBV9 to TRBJ1-1; no clear D. The clonotype was recovered from a woman aged 40 to 50 with cholangiocarcinoma. Written as DNA, the CDR3 is TGTGCCAGCAGCGTAGACATCGAGACTGAAGCTTTCTTT. This sequence encodes CASSVDIETEAFF.